This T cell receptor beta chain was sequenced for a study of CD8 T cells in ankylosing spondylitis. This clonotype was observed a few times. As yet, its antigen is unknown. Quantitative molecular-barcoded 5'-RACE generated the TCR beta libraries. TCRdb analysed the 5' RACE reads with MiXCR anew, one entry per CDR3 protein. The profile shows 450,000 to 550,000 distinct CDR3 sequences, approximately 5% of them singletons. From germline, CDR1 is SGHTA and CDR2 FQGNSA. V gave up 7 bases and J gave up 1 base, with 10 bases separating them. This CDR3 has 13 amino acids. Study findings and constraints: The study identified a TCR beta motif of roughly eight highly homologous variants that appeared characteristic of ankylosing spondylitis blood.

The sample consisted of blood, either unsorted or a sorted T cell fraction (not recorded which). This chain connects TRBV7-2 to TRBJ2-5; D is uncertain. This receptor was identified in a male donor with ankylosing spondylitis. In DNA form, the CDR3 reads TGTGCCAGCATCAAAGGCCCCCAAGAGACCCAGTACTTC. Residues: CASIKGPQETQYF.